What follows are 3 T cell receptor beta chains derived from one specimen sequenced in a study of OX40 agonist ivuxolimab in advanced cancers. Libraries were made using the immunoSEQ multiplex PCR assay. TCRdb re-hosts the immuneACCESS table, in-frame sequences only. Its copies lack some clones; in the studies checked, an unresolved V gene accounts for under half of them, and the cause for the rest is not known. This sample has roughly 71,000 clones in its table, and 80% to 85% of those were observed once. Around 0.75% of the sample is taken by the ten largest. Source: CD4+ or CD8+ T cells sorted from blood, taken in a trial of the OX40 agonist ivuxolimab. The receptors were sampled from an adult with an advanced solid tumor such as melanoma, head and neck, liver or kidney cancer.

The gene calls are TRBV6-5 and TRBJ1-2, with 10 bases identical to TRBD1. The CDR3 covers 15 residues. Trimming at V came to 4 bases and at J to 8 bases, leaving 10 bases not matched to a gene. Germline CDR1 and CDR2: MNHEY and SVGAGI. CDR3 protein: CASSFADRGGRGYTF. CDR3 coding DNA: TGTGCCAGCAGTTTCGCGGACAGGGGGGGAAGGGGCTACACCTTC.

This sequence joins TRBV6-1 and TRBJ2-4; 7 nucleotides align to TRBD1. The germline V gene has CDR1 MNHNS and CDR2 SASEGT. The CDR3 loop spans 13 amino acids. Trimming cost V 6 bases and J 6 bases; bases outside gene matches: 5. The CDR3 DNA follows: TGTGCCAGCAGCGAACGGGACAGAAACATTCAGTACTTC. It translates to CASSERDRNIQYF.

The chain is built from TRBV7-2 and TRBJ2-3; a possible D gene is TRBD1 (6 bases). Germline CDR1 SGHTA, CDR2 FQGNSA. This CDR3 has 13 residues. V gave up 3 bases and J gave up 4 bases, with 8 bases separating them. For the CDR3, the DNA is TGTGCCAGCAGCTTGGGGGCGGCAGATACGCAGTATTTT. This translates into CASSLGAADTQYF.